Listed below are T cell receptor beta chains from one sample, sequenced in a study of T-cell memory formation after mild COVID-19. TCRdb reanalysed the 5' RACE reads using MiXCR and keeps one entry per CDR3 protein. The table lists nearly 110,000 distinct CDR3 sequences, about an eighth of them singletons. Sequenced sample: PBMCs or a T cell subset sorted from them (not recorded which). The receptor source for this set is a man younger than 35 who had mild COVID-19 (a few samples of this study predate the infection). Cell type and time point are not known. Each CDR3 is given with its conserved first and last residue. A D gene is named only where the DNA matches it firmly. Clone size is shown for a subset of rows, as once, few, many or a class of expanded clone.

clone size: few; J gene: TRBJ2-3; D gene: -; V gene: TRBV5-4; CDR3 DNA: TGTGCCAGCAGCTTGAAGCCCTCTAGCACAGATACGCAGTATTTT; CDR3 protein: CASSLKPSSTDTQYF
clone size: few; J gene: TRBJ1-3; D gene: -; V gene: TRBV7-2; CDR3 DNA: TGTGCCAGCAGCTTGGGTGTGAGCTCTGGAAACACCATATATTTT; CDR3 protein: CASSLGVSSGNTIYF
clone size: many; J gene: TRBJ2-2; D gene: -; V gene: TRBV12-3/TRBV12-4; CDR3 DNA: TGTGCCAGCAGTTTAACGGGGGGCATAACCGGGGAGCTGTTTTTT; CDR3 protein: CASSLTGGITGELFF
clone size: many; J gene: TRBJ1-1; D gene: -; V gene: TRBV6-5; CDR3 DNA: TGTGCCAGCAGCACGGGGGACGGTCCAACTGAAGCTTTCTTT; CDR3 protein: CASSTGDGPTEAFF
clone size: few; J gene: TRBJ2-5; D gene: TRBD1; V gene: TRBV12-3/TRBV12-4; CDR3 DNA: TGTGCCAGCAGTCCTTTGGGACAGGGTTTACGAGAGACCCAGTACTTC; CDR3 protein: CASSPLGQGLRETQYF
clone size: -; J gene: TRBJ2-5; D gene: -; V gene: TRBV29-1; CDR3 DNA: TGCAGCGTTGAGACGGGACACCTACAAGAGACCCAGTACTTC; CDR3 protein: CSVETGHLQETQYF
clone size: few; J gene: TRBJ1-4; D gene: TRBD1; V gene: TRBV5-1; CDR3 DNA: TGCGCCAGCGTCTTTGGGGGACAGCAATTTTGTGAAAAACTGTTTTTT; CDR3 protein: CASVFGGQQFCEKLFF
clone size: -; J gene: TRBJ2-1; D gene: -; V gene: TRBV15; CDR3 DNA: TGTGCCACCAGCAGAGTGAGGGGAGAGCAGTTCTTC; CDR3 protein: CATSRVRGEQFF
clone size: -; J gene: TRBJ1-4; D gene: -; V gene: TRBV9; CDR3 DNA: TGTGCCAGCAGCGTAGAGGGAACCCCAGCAACTAATGAAAAACTGTTTTTT; CDR3 protein: CASSVEGTPATNEKLFF
clone size: few; J gene: TRBJ2-5; D gene: -; V gene: TRBV3-1; CDR3 DNA: TGTGCCAGCAGCCAAGTAAGGGTAGGGGGGCGAGAGACCCAGTACTTC; CDR3 protein: CASSQVRVGGRETQYF
clone size: few; J gene: TRBJ1-2; D gene: TRBD1; V gene: TRBV6-6; CDR3 DNA: TGTGCCGGACAGGGGGCCGACTATGGCTACACCTTC; CDR3 protein: CAGQGADYGYTF
clone size: -; J gene: TRBJ2-6; D gene: -; V gene: TRBV6-5; CDR3 DNA: TGTGCCAGCAGTTATCTCTGGGACTCTGGGGCCAACGTCCTGACTTTC; CDR3 protein: CASSYLWDSGANVLTF
clone size: -; J gene: TRBJ2-7; D gene: -; V gene: TRBV6-5; CDR3 DNA: TGTGCCAGCAGTTACAAATACGAGCAGTACTTC; CDR3 protein: CASSYKYEQYF
clone size: -; J gene: TRBJ2-2; D gene: -; V gene: TRBV24-1; CDR3 DNA: TGTGCCAACAGTGATTTGAGCGGGGAGCTGTTTTTT; CDR3 protein: CANSDLSGELFF
clone size: many; J gene: TRBJ1-2; D gene: -; V gene: TRBV12-3/TRBV12-4; CDR3 DNA: TGTGCCAGCAGTCTTTCTGTAGGGGGGATTTCTGGCTACACCTTC; CDR3 protein: CASSLSVGGISGYTF
clone size: -; J gene: TRBJ2-7; D gene: -; V gene: TRBV7-2; CDR3 DNA: TGTGCCAGCAGCCTCAGCAGAGACTACGAGCAGTACTTC; CDR3 protein: CASSLSRDYEQYF
clone size: few; J gene: TRBJ1-6; D gene: -; V gene: TRBV4-1; CDR3 DNA: TGCGCCAGCAGCCGCGGCCGGGAGAGCTATAATTCACCCCTCCACTTT; CDR3 protein: CASSRGRESYNSPLHF
clone size: -; J gene: TRBJ1-3; D gene: -; V gene: TRBV4-2; CDR3 DNA: TGTGCCAGCAGCCAAGATGGGTCGGACACCATATATTTT; CDR3 protein: CASSQDGSDTIYF
clone size: -; J gene: TRBJ2-1; D gene: -; V gene: TRBV12-3/TRBV12-4; CDR3 DNA: TGTGCCAGCAATCCCCCCGGGGGTTACAATGAGCAGTTCTTC; CDR3 protein: CASNPPGGYNEQFF
clone size: -; J gene: TRBJ2-1; D gene: -; V gene: TRBV15; CDR3 DNA: TGTGCCACCAGCAGGACTTCATCCGGGGCGTCCGGGAATGAGCAGTTCTTC; CDR3 protein: CATSRTSSGASGNEQFF
clone size: few; J gene: TRBJ1-1; D gene: -; V gene: TRBV13; CDR3 DNA: TGTGCCAGCAGCTTAGGAGGTGTGGGCACTGAAGCTTTCTTT; CDR3 protein: CASSLGGVGTEAFF
clone size: -; J gene: TRBJ2-7; D gene: TRBD1; V gene: TRBV6-5; CDR3 DNA: TGTGCCAGCAGTTACTCCGGGACAGGGCACCGGGTGGACTACGAGCAGTACTTC; CDR3 protein: CASSYSGTGHRVDYEQYF
clone size: few; J gene: TRBJ2-5; D gene: -; V gene: TRBV29-1; CDR3 DNA: TGCAGCGTTGAAGGCCTGTTGGGAGAGACCCAGTACTTC; CDR3 protein: CSVEGLLGETQYF
clone size: -; J gene: TRBJ2-5; D gene: -; V gene: TRBV2; CDR3 DNA: TGTGCCAGCAGTGAGCCACACAGATTCCGAGAGACCCAGTACTTC; CDR3 protein: CASSEPHRFRETQYF
clone size: many; J gene: TRBJ2-3; D gene: TRBD1; V gene: TRBV5-1; CDR3 DNA: TGCGCCAGCAGCTTACGGGACAGGGGGCTGGATACGCAGTATTTT; CDR3 protein: CASSLRDRGLDTQYF
clone size: -; J gene: TRBJ2-3; D gene: -; V gene: TRBV7-2; CDR3 DNA: TGTGCCAGCAGCTTACAGGTCAGGGACACAGATACGCAGTATTTT; CDR3 protein: CASSLQVRDTDTQYF
clone size: -; J gene: TRBJ1-4; D gene: -; V gene: TRBV20-1; CDR3 DNA: TGCAGTGCATTGGGACGGCTGAATGAAAAACTGTTTTTT; CDR3 protein: CSALGRLNEKLFF
clone size: few; J gene: TRBJ2-5; D gene: -; V gene: TRBV7-6; CDR3 DNA: TGTGCCAGCAGCTTCATGGCGGTACAAGAGACCCAGTACTTC; CDR3 protein: CASSFMAVQETQYF
clone size: -; J gene: TRBJ1-1; D gene: -; V gene: TRBV6-6; CDR3 DNA: TGTGCCAGCAGTTACATACGGGCTGGGGACACTGAAGCTTTCTTT; CDR3 protein: CASSYIRAGDTEAFF
clone size: few; J gene: TRBJ2-7; D gene: -; V gene: TRBV7-9; CDR3 DNA: TGTGCCAGCAGCTTGAAGGCCGAGCAGTACTTC; CDR3 protein: CASSLKAEQYF
clone size: -; J gene: TRBJ1-5; D gene: -; V gene: TRBV12-3/TRBV12-4; CDR3 DNA: TGTGCCAGCAGTTTTGAGGAGGGCTCCAATCAGCCCCAGCATTTT; CDR3 protein: CASSFEEGSNQPQHF
clone size: few; J gene: TRBJ1-2; D gene: TRBD1; V gene: TRBV6-4; CDR3 DNA: TGTGCCAGCAGTGTTACCGGGACAGGGTTCTATGGCTACACCTTC; CDR3 protein: CASSVTGTGFYGYTF
clone size: few; J gene: TRBJ1-1; D gene: TRBD1; V gene: TRBV4-3; CDR3 DNA: TGCGCCAGCAGCCAAGGCTCAGGGGGGACTGAAGCTTTCTTT; CDR3 protein: CASSQGSGGTEAFF
clone size: few; J gene: TRBJ2-2; D gene: -; V gene: TRBV19; CDR3 DNA: TGTGCCAGTATAGGGAGAAGCAGGAAGACGAACACCGGGGAGCTGTTTTTT; CDR3 protein: CASIGRSRKTNTGELFF
clone size: -; J gene: TRBJ1-1; D gene: -; V gene: TRBV11-2; CDR3 DNA: TGTGCCAGCAGCTTAGTCACAGTCTTACCCGAGACTGAAGCTTTCTTT; CDR3 protein: CASSLVTVLPETEAFF
clone size: few; J gene: TRBJ2-6; D gene: -; V gene: TRBV14; CDR3 DNA: TGTGCCAGCAGCCAAGTGGGTTCCCCTGGGGCCAACGTCCTGACTTTC; CDR3 protein: CASSQVGSPGANVLTF
clone size: -; J gene: TRBJ2-2; D gene: -; V gene: TRBV12-3/TRBV12-4; CDR3 DNA: TGTGCCAGCACCCCGGGATGGGGGCCAAACACCGGGGAGCTGTTTTTC; CDR3 protein: CASTPGWGPNTGELFF
clone size: few; J gene: TRBJ2-6; D gene: -; V gene: TRBV2; CDR3 DNA: TGTGCCAGCAGCCGGAAGGGTTCTGGGGCCAACGTCCTGACTTTC; CDR3 protein: CASSRKGSGANVLTF
clone size: -; J gene: TRBJ2-3; D gene: TRBD2; V gene: TRBV7-9; CDR3 DNA: TGTGCCAGCAGCTCGGGGACTAGCGGGGGACCTAGCACAGATACGCAGTATTTT; CDR3 protein: CASSSGTSGGPSTDTQYF
clone size: -; J gene: TRBJ2-5; D gene: TRBD1; V gene: TRBV6-5; CDR3 DNA: TGTGCCAGCAGTTCCGCCACAGGGGGCGAGGGGGAGACCCAGTACTTC; CDR3 protein: CASSSATGGEGETQYF
clone size: once; J gene: TRBJ1-5; D gene: -; V gene: TRBV7-2; CDR3 DNA: TGTGCCAGCAGCCTCACTCAAAATCAGCCCCAGCATTTT; CDR3 protein: CASSLTQNQPQHF
clone size: -; J gene: TRBJ2-2; D gene: -; V gene: TRBV7-3; CDR3 DNA: TGTGCCAGCAGCTTGGGATTAAGGGGAGTCGGGGAGCTGTTTTTT; CDR3 protein: CASSLGLRGVGELFF
clone size: few; J gene: TRBJ1-5; D gene: -; V gene: TRBV6-1; CDR3 DNA: TGTGCCAGCAATTCCCCTTCTATGCCGCCCCAGCATTTT; CDR3 protein: CASNSPSMPPQHF
clone size: -; J gene: TRBJ2-3; D gene: -; V gene: TRBV6-1; CDR3 DNA: TGTGCCAGCGAAGGGTGGACAGATACGCAGTATTTT; CDR3 protein: CASEGWTDTQYF
clone size: once; J gene: TRBJ2-1; D gene: TRBD2; V gene: TRBV2; CDR3 DNA: TGTGCCACCGAGCGGGGGGAAAATGAGCAGTTATTC; CDR3 protein: CATERGENEQLF
clone size: many; J gene: TRBJ2-5; D gene: -; V gene: TRBV29-1; CDR3 DNA: TGCAGCGTTGAACCCGGGGTGGGAGAGACCCAGTACTTC; CDR3 protein: CSVEPGVGETQYF
clone size: -; J gene: TRBJ1-5; D gene: -; V gene: TRBV7-8; CDR3 DNA: TGTGCCAGCAGCTTAGTATGGCCTTCTAGAAGTCAGCCCCAGCATTTT; CDR3 protein: CASSLVWPSRSQPQHF
clone size: -; J gene: TRBJ2-7; D gene: TRBD1; V gene: TRBV19; CDR3 DNA: TGTGCCAGTAGTACGGCGGGGACAGGGGGGTACGAGCAGTACTTC; CDR3 protein: CASSTAGTGGYEQYF
clone size: few; J gene: TRBJ1-2; D gene: -; V gene: TRBV12-3/TRBV12-4; CDR3 DNA: TGTGCCAGCAGTTTAATTTATAACTATGGCTACACCTTC; CDR3 protein: CASSLIYNYGYTF
clone size: -; J gene: TRBJ1-1; D gene: TRBD1; V gene: TRBV13; CDR3 DNA: TGTGCCAGCAGCCAACCCGGGACAGGGAGGACTGAAGCTTTCTTT; CDR3 protein: CASSQPGTGRTEAFF
clone size: few; J gene: TRBJ2-3; D gene: -; V gene: TRBV7-9; CDR3 DNA: TGTGCCAGCAGCCCCCCCGGACACCCAATCACAGATACGCAGTATTTT; CDR3 protein: CASSPPGHPITDTQYF
clone size: few; J gene: TRBJ2-1; D gene: -; V gene: TRBV12-3/TRBV12-4; CDR3 DNA: TGTGCCAGCAGTTTAACGTACAATGAGCAGTTCTTC; CDR3 protein: CASSLTYNEQFF
clone size: -; J gene: TRBJ2-3; D gene: TRBD2; V gene: TRBV3-1; CDR3 DNA: TGTGCCAGCAGCTCACAACCGGGGACTAGCCCTCCGGGGACGGCAACAGATACGCAGTATTTT; CDR3 protein: CASSSQPGTSPPGTATDTQYF